Following are 10 T cell receptor beta chains from one sample sequenced in a study of blood T cell repertoires in COVID-19. The protocol was immunoSEQ multiplex PCR, while the TCRdb copy is restricted to in-frame clones and leaves out a portion. The sample shows about 170,000 clones, roughly 85% of them seen only once. The sequencing sample was made of peripheral blood. The receptors originated from a woman aged 80 or over with acute or convalescent COVID-19.

The CDR3 sequence: CASSPTPFRTGELFF. DNA of the CDR3: TGTGCCAGCAGCCCAACTCCTTTCAGGACCGGGGAGCTGTTTTTT. V gene TRBV4-2 combines with J gene TRBJ2-2; D is uncertain. The CDR3 runs to 15 residues. From germline, CDR1 is LGHNA and CDR2 YNFKEQ. V lost 4 bases and J 5 bases, leaving 14 bases between the germline ends.

This chain connects TRBV30 to TRBJ2-5; the match to TRBD2 covers 7 bases. The germline gives CDR1 GTSNPN, CDR2 SVGIG (reference sequence). Unmatched junction bases numbered 16, after V lost 1 base and J lost 5 bases. This CDR3 contains 17 residues. The CDR3 nucleotides are TGTGCCTGGAGTGCCCTCCCAAATCGCGGGAGCGGGGAGACCCAGTACTTC. Translation: CAWSALPNRGSGETQYF.

The chain employs TRBV28 and TRBJ1-2, with D hard to call. Germline V gene lookup returns CDR1 MDHEN and CDR2 SYDVKM. This CDR3 contains 13 residues. Trimming cost V 8 bases and J 5 bases, with 15 bases left between them. This CDR3 reads CASQPGELYGYTF. CDR3 DNA sequence: TGTGCCAGCCAGCCCGGGGAATTGTATGGCTACACCTTC.

The chain employs TRBV19 and TRBJ2-5; 8 nucleotides agree with TRBD1. CDR1 is LNHDA and CDR2 is SQIVND in the germline V gene (reference sequence). V trimming: 5 bases; J trimming: 5 bases; junction bases outside the gene matches: 16. The CDR3 extends over 17 amino acids. The CDR3 DNA is TGTGCCAGTAGTTTCACGCTTGGGACAGGAGATTCGGAGACCCAGTACTTC. Its protein is CASSFTLGTGDSETQYF. Full variable domain (rest looked up from reference TRBV19 and TRBJ2-5): DGGITQSPKYLFRKEGQNVTLSCEQNLNHDAMYWYRQDPGQGLRLIYYSQIVNDFQKGDIAEGYSVSREKKESFPLTVTSAQKNPTAFYLCASSFTLGTGDSETQYFGPGTRLLVL.

This chain links TRBV5-6 with TRBJ1-2, with 7 bases matching TRBD1. CDR3 length: 15 amino acids. Trimming removed 4 bases from V and 4 bases from J; junction bases left unmatched: 10. Germline CDR1 SGHDT, CDR2 YYEEEE. Here the CDR3 reads CASSGRQGYGYGYTF. DNA of the CDR3: TGTGCCAGCAGCGGACGACAGGGATACGGCTATGGCTACACCTTC. Using reference TRBV5-6 and TRBJ1-2 for the parts outside the CDR3, the full variable domain is DAGVTQSPTHLIKTRGQQVTLRCSPKSGHDTVSWYQQALGQGPQFIFQYYEEEERQRGNFPDRFSGHQFPNYSSELNVNALLLGDSALYLCASSGRQGYGYGYTFGSGTRLTVV.

V is TRBV18 and J is TRBJ2-2; 14 nucleotides align to TRBD2. The J segment lost 4 bases and the V segment lost 1 base, leaving 8 bases of the junction unmatched. The length of the CDR3 is 19 residues. Germline CDR1 reads KGHSH; CDR2 reads LQKENI. The CDR3 sequence: CASSPRGTSGGRSTGELFF. In DNA form, the CDR3 reads TGTGCCAGCTCACCACGAGGGACTAGCGGGGGTAGGAGCACCGGGGAGCTGTTTTTT. The whole variable domain, remainder taken from reference TRBV18 and TRBJ2-2, is NAGVMQNPRHLVRRRGQEARLRCSPMKGHSHVYWYRQLPEEGLKFMVYLQKENIIDESGMPKERFSAEFPKEGPSILRIQQVVRGDSAAYFCASSPRGTSGGRSTGELFFGEGSRLTVL.

The rearrangement links TRBV23-1 to TRBJ1-1; D is unclear. TRBV23-1 has ORF status, its function being uncertain. Deletions cut 0 bases from V and 2 bases from J, with 10 bases between. This CDR3 is 15 amino acids long. The DNA for the CDR3 is TGCGCCAGCAGTCAATCACCAGGTATAAACACTGAAGCTTTCTTT. Translation: CASSQSPGINTEAFF.

V and J are TRBV11-2 and TRBJ2-7; D gene unclear. Deletions cut 3 bases from V and 2 bases from J, with 11 bases between. The CDR3 consists of 14 residues. The germline V gene encodes CDR1 SGHAT and CDR2 FQNNGV. CDR3 nucleotide sequence: TGTGCCAGCAGCTTCACTGGCGGAACCTACGAGCAGTACTTC. This translates into CASSFTGGTYEQYF.

This rearrangement joins TRBV7-2 to TRBJ1-5; possibly TRBD1 for D (6 bases). V was trimmed by 0 bases and J by 2 bases, leaving 8 bases between them. This CDR3 spans 15 amino acids. Per germline, CDR1 SGHTA and CDR2 FQGNSA. In DNA, the CDR3 is TGTGCCAGCAGCTTAGCGTCAGGGGGCAATCAGCCCCAGCATTTT. It translates to CASSLASGGNQPQHF.

The genes are TRBV28 and TRBJ1-4; tentatively, D is TRBD1 (6 bases). CDR3 length equals 14 residues. The V and J ends lost 7 bases and 8 bases respectively, with 17 bases between them. Germline V gene lookup returns CDR1 MDHEN and CDR2 SYDVKM. This CDR3 is CASTRGGAREKLFF. CDR3 nucleotide sequence: TGTGCCAGCACAAGGGGGGGGGCGAGGGAAAAACTGTTTTTT.